The 27 T cell receptor beta chains below all came from one sample that was sequenced in a study of Ad26.COV2.S vaccination and SARS-CoV-2 variants. The protocol was immunoSEQ multiplex PCR, while the TCRdb copy is restricted to in-frame clones and leaves out a portion. The sample consists of about 480,000 clones, roughly 89% of them appearing once. Treatment described: some 19 received Ad26.COV2.S at low or high dose, single or two shots; five or six received placebo; per-sample allocation not given. Samples were taken on day 63 after the first vaccine or placebo injection. This specimen consisted of peripheral blood, obtained in a trial of Ad26.COV2.S vaccine versus placebo. The receptor source for this set is a person aged 18-60 years who received the Ad26.COV2.S COVID-19 vaccine or a placebo.

The V and J genes are TRBV28 and TRBJ2-1; 8 bases map to TRBD1. The CDR3 loop spans 15 amino acids. Germline CDR1 MDHEN, CDR2 SYDVKM. The J segment lost 7 bases and the V segment lost 8 bases, leaving 13 bases of the junction unmatched. The CDR3, as DNA: TGTGCCAGCCGGACAGGGACAGGACCCAAGAATGAGCAGTTCTTC. Translated: CASRTGTGPKNEQFF.

This clone was seen a single time. The V call is TRBV11-2, the J call TRBJ1-2; possibly TRBD1 for D (6 bases). Germline V lookup: CDR1 SGHAT, CDR2 FQNNGV. Trimming pared 0 bases from V and 4 bases from J, leaving 12 bases between. The CDR3 has 15 amino acids. The CDR3 loop is CASSLEGGAAYGYTF. The CDR3 DNA sequence: TGTGCCAGCAGCTTAGAGGGGGGGGCTGCCTATGGCTACACCTTC.

This rearrangement joins TRBV5-1 to TRBJ2-7; the match to TRBD1 covers 8 bases. The CDR3 is 14 residues long. Germline loops: CDR1 SGHRS, CDR2 YFSETQ. V lost 0 bases and J lost 3; bases outside the gene matches: 2. Written as DNA, the CDR3 is TGCGCCAGCAGCTTGGCCGACAGGGGCTACGAGCAGTACTTC. Its protein product is CASSLADRGYEQYF.

The rearrangement links TRBV6-5 to TRBJ2-3; perhaps D is TRBD1 or TRBD2 (5 bases each). Germline CDR1 and CDR2: MNHEY and SVGAGI. The CDR3 is 15 amino acids. V was cut by 6 bases and J by 6 bases, with 19 bases left in between. The CDR3 spells CASRGQGARADTQYF. DNA for the CDR3: TGTGCCAGCAGGGGCCAAGGGGCGCGGGCGGATACGCAGTATTTT.

V and J are TRBV7-8 and TRBJ2-2; weak D call: TRBD1 (5 bases). The CDR3 has 17 residues. Deletions cut 0 bases from V and 4 bases from J, with 15 bases between. Germline V CDR1 and CDR2: SGHVS, FQNEAQ. CDR3 DNA sequence: TGTGCCAGCAGCTTAGCCCCTGGGCAGGGATTCACCGGGGAGCTGTTTTTT. It yields the protein CASSLAPGQGFTGELFF.

The rearrangement uses TRBV7-8 and TRBJ2-1; D is undetermined. The CDR3 has 15 amino acids. The germline CDR1 and CDR2 sequences are SGHVS and FQNEAQ. The ends were cut back, 0 bases at V and 3 bases at J, with 9 bases in the middle. In DNA, the CDR3 is TGTGCCAGCAGCTTAGCGCGGACCATCTACAATGAGCAGTTCTTC. This sequence encodes CASSLARTIYNEQFF. The whole variable domain, filled in from reference TRBV7-8 and TRBJ2-1, reads GAGVSQSPRYKVAKRGQDVALRCDPISGHVSLFWYQQALGQGPEFLTYFQNEAQLDKSGLPSDRFFAERPEGSVSTLKIQRTQQEDSAVYLCASSLARTIYNEQFFGPGTRLTVL.

The CDR3 DNA sequence: TGTGCCAGCAACCGAAGGTGGGTGGGGACTGAAGCTTTCTTT. Protein product: CASNRRWVGTEAFF. The chain combines TRBV16 with TRBJ1-1, with D unresolved. The CDR3 loop spans 14 amino acids. CDR1 is KGHSY, CDR2 FQNENV, per germline. Trimming took off 7 bases at V and 5 bases at J, with 17 bases between the two ends.

The chain recombines TRBV5-5 with TRBJ2-7; 10 bases align to TRBD2. V was clipped by 3 bases and J by 0 bases; unmatched bases: 12. From germline, CDR1 is SGHKS and CDR2 YYEKEE (reference sequence). The CDR3 length is 18 residues. CDR3 in DNA: TGTGCCAGCAGCTCGGGACCCAGGACTAGCGGTACCTCCTACGAGCAGTACTTC. Encoded protein: CASSSGPRTSGTSYEQYF. The variable domain in full, completed from reference TRBV5-5 and TRBJ2-7, reads DAGVTQSPTHLIKTRGQQVTLRCSPISGHKSVSWYQQVLGQGPQFIFQYYEKEERGRGNFPDRFSARQFPNYSSELNVNALLLGDSALYLCASSSGPRTSGTSYEQYFGPGTRLTVT.

This chain uses TRBV28 with TRBJ2-3; D not resolved. The CDR3 totals 12 residues. The germline V gene has CDR1 MDHEN and CDR2 SYDVKM. Deletions cut 7 bases from V and 4 bases from J, with 9 bases between. CDR3 protein: CASKISADTQYF. CDR3 sequence (DNA): TGTGCCAGCAAAATTAGTGCAGATACGCAGTATTTT. Complete variable domain (other parts from reference TRBV28 and TRBJ2-3): DVKVTQSSRYLVKRTGEKVFLECVQDMDHENMFWYRQDPGLGLRLIYFSYDVKMKEKGDIPEGYSVSREKKERFSLILESASTNQTSMYLCASKISADTQYFGPGTRLTVL.

CDR3 DNA sequence: TGTGCCAGCAGTTTAAGGTCGGGGGGGAATCAGCCCCAGCATTTT. Protein: CASSLRSGGNQPQHF. The genes are TRBV28 and TRBJ1-5; maybe TRBD1 (5 bases). With 2 bases removed from V and 4 bases from J, the gap between germline ends came to 12 bases. Germline CDR1 MDHEN, CDR2 SYDVKM. The CDR3 consists of 15 residues. Variable domain in full (rest from reference TRBV28 and TRBJ1-5): DVKVTQSSRYLVKRTGEKVFLECVQDMDHENMFWYRQDPGLGLRLIYFSYDVKMKEKGDIPEGYSVSREKKERFSLILESASTNQTSMYLCASSLRSGGNQPQHFGDGTRLSIL.

The V gene is TRBV28, the J gene TRBJ2-3; D not certain. Trimming removed 8 bases from V and 0 bases from J, with 18 bases in between. This CDR3 spans 16 amino acids. CDR1 is MDHEN, CDR2 SYDVKM, per germline. CDR3 nucleotide sequence: TGTGCCAGCTTCAGGAGTCCCTCCCAAAGCACAGATACGCAGTATTTT. It specifies CASFRSPSQSTDTQYF.

This sequence joins TRBV7-2 and TRBJ1-5; 9 bases line up with TRBD1. The CDR3 is 15 amino acids. Trimming at V came to 5 bases and at J to 3 bases, leaving 5 bases not matched to a gene. Germline lookup yields CDR1 SGHTA and CDR2 FQGNSA. The CDR3 reads CASSRDRGNNQPQHF. The CDR3 bases are TGTGCCAGCAGCCGCGACAGGGGGAACAATCAGCCCCAGCATTTT.

This chain links TRBV15 with TRBJ2-3, with D perhaps matching TRBD1 or TRBD2 (6 bases each). CDR1 and CDR2 (germline): LNHNV, YYDKDF (reference sequence). The CDR3 is 14 amino acids. Trimming cost V 8 bases and J 2 bases, with 14 bases left between them. The CDR3 DNA sequence: TGTGCCACCGCCGGTCCGGGGGCCACAGATACGCAGTATTTT. Translating it yields CATAGPGATDTQYF. Using reference TRBV15 and TRBJ2-3 for the parts outside the CDR3, the full variable domain is DAMVIQNPRYQVTQFGKPVTLSCSQTLNHNVMYWYQQKSSQAPKLLFHYYDKDFNNEADTPDNFQSRRPNTSFCFLDIRSPGLGDTAMYLCATAGPGATDTQYFGPGTRLTVL.

The chain carries TRBV7-2 and TRBJ1-6; 8 bases fit TRBD1. Germline CDR1 reads SGHTA; CDR2 reads FQGNSA. The CDR3 covers 13 residues. J lost 9 bases, V lost 4 bases, and 2 bases had no gene match. For the CDR3, the DNA is TGTGCCAGCAGCTCGGACAGGGCTTCACCCCTCCACTTT. The encoded protein is CASSSDRASPLHF.

The chain uses TRBV5-6 and TRBJ2-1, with D perhaps matching TRBD2 (6 bases). The CDR3 has 16 amino acids. The germline CDR1 and CDR2 sequences are SGHDT and YYEEEE. V was shortened by 3 bases and J by 5 bases, with 18 bases between the two germline ends. CDR3 nucleotides: TGTGCCAGCAGCTCCGCCCTGGGCCTAGCGAACAATGAGCAGTTCTTC. Its protein is CASSSALGLANNEQFF.

The chain links TRBV10-3 to TRBJ2-7; the D gene is possibly TRBD1 (6 bases). V was shortened by 9 bases and J by 1 base, with 16 bases between the two germline ends. CDR1 and CDR2 (germline): ENHRY, SYGVKD. This CDR3 spans 14 amino acids. The chain's CDR3 is CAISPGTLSYEQYF. The DNA for the CDR3 is TGTGCCATTTCCCCCGGGACATTGTCCTACGAGCAGTACTTC.

The J gene is TRBJ2-3, the V gene TRBV5-5; possibly TRBD1 for D (7 bases). CDR1 SGHKS and CDR2 YYEKEE come from the germline V gene (reference sequence). Between the trimmed V and J ends, which lost 4 bases and 3 bases, there was a span of 18 bases. CDR3 length: 16 amino acids. The CDR3 bases are TGTGCCAGCAGCGGGGGTCCACCAGGGGGGACAGATACGCAGTATTTT. As protein: CASSGGPPGGTDTQYF.

The genes are TRBV19 and TRBJ1-5; no clear D. The ends were cut back, 6 bases at V and 1 base at J, with 10 bases in the middle. The length of the CDR3 is 14 residues. Per germline, CDR1 LNHDA and CDR2 SQIVND (reference sequence). The CDR3 nucleotides read TGTGCCAGTAGGCACACTGGGAGCAATCAGCCCCAGCATTTT. It yields the protein CASRHTGSNQPQHF. The variable domain in full, with the rest retrieved from reference TRBV19 and TRBJ1-5, is DGGITQSPKYLFRKEGQNVTLSCEQNLNHDAMYWYRQDPGQGLRLIYYSQIVNDFQKGDIAEGYSVSREKKESFPLTVTSAQKNPTAFYLCASRHTGSNQPQHFGDGTRLSIL.

The V call is TRBV30, the J call TRBJ2-2; D unresolved. Looked up from germline, CDR1 is GTSNPN and CDR2 is SVGIG (reference sequence). V was shortened by 0 bases and J by 13 bases, with 15 bases between the two germline ends. CDR3 size: 13 residues. The CDR3 sequence is CAWSVPGEKWLFF. In DNA, the CDR3 is TGTGCCTGGAGTGTACCGGGTGAGAAGTGGCTGTTTTTT.

The chain joins TRBV16 to TRBJ2-5; D not certain. This CDR3 has 14 amino acids. Germline assignment: CDR1 KGHSY and CDR2 FQNENV. Trimming removed 2 bases at V and 2 bases at J, with 9 bases between. As DNA, the CDR3 is TGTGCCAGCAGCCAAATTCGACAACAAGAGACCCAGTACTTC. Protein: CASSQIRQQETQYF.

This clone was observed once. The chain is built from TRBV28 and TRBJ2-7; D may be TRBD1 (5 bases). The CDR3 has 14 amino acids. CDR1 and CDR2 from the germline V gene are MDHEN and SYDVKM. V was trimmed by 5 bases and J by 1 base, leaving 12 bases between them. As DNA, the CDR3 is TGTGCCAGCAGTGTCGACAGCAAATCCTACGAGCAGTACTTC. It encodes CASSVDSKSYEQYF.

The J gene is TRBJ1-2, the V gene TRBV29-1; D call uncertain. Germline values: CDR1 SQVTM, CDR2 ANQGSEA. The CDR3 covers 12 residues. Trimming removed 3 bases at V and 4 bases at J, with 9 bases between. This CDR3 reads CSVDRGGYGYTF. CDR3 DNA: TGCAGCGTTGATCGTGGCGGCTATGGCTACACCTTC.

This clone was counted only a few times. The rearrangement joins TRBV28 to TRBJ2-7, with D perhaps matching TRBD2 (5 bases). The ends were cut back, 7 bases at V and 1 base at J, with 14 bases in the middle. The CDR3 spans 14 residues. CDR1 MDHEN and CDR2 SYDVKM come from the germline V gene. CDR3 nucleotide sequence: TGTGCCAGCATTTCGGGATCGGGTTCCTACGAGCAGTACTTC. Its translation is CASISGSGSYEQYF.

This clone was seen a few times. The J gene is TRBJ1-1, the V gene TRBV6-2 or TRBV6-3; D uncertain. V was trimmed by 0 bases and J by 8 bases, leaving 10 bases between them. In germline, CDR1 is MNHEY, CDR2 SVGEGT. The CDR3 runs 13 residues. The CDR3 bases are TGTGCCAGCAGTTACTCGGCAGTACCCGAAGCTTTCTTT. Translation: CASSYSAVPEAFF.

The V call is TRBV3-1 (or the pseudogene TRBV3-2), the J call TRBJ1-1; D perhaps matches TRBD1 (5 bases). V was pared by 1 base and J by 3 bases, with 9 bases between. CDR1 LGHDT and CDR2 YNNKEL come from the germline V gene (reference sequence). This CDR3 has 14 amino acids. The CDR3 sequence is CASSQVWGDTEAFF. The CDR3 bases are TGTGCCAGCAGCCAAGTTTGGGGGGACACTGAAGCTTTCTTT.

About this clone: Other DNA sequences in the same sample also yield this CDR3. The V and J genes are TRBV7-2 and TRBJ2-1, with a tentative D call TRBD2 (6 bases). CDR3 length: 15 residues. CDR1 and CDR2 from the germline V gene are SGHTA and FQGNSA. With 1 base removed from V and 3 bases from J, the gap between germline ends came to 10 bases. The CDR3 nucleotides read TGTGCCAGCAGCTTAGTGCGCGGGAACTACAATGAGCAGTTCTTC. Translating gives CASSLVRGNYNEQFF.

V usage is TRBV12-3 or TRBV12-4 and J usage is TRBJ2-2; D not certain. V lost 2 bases and J 7 bases, leaving 8 bases between the germline ends. This CDR3 is 13 amino acids long. CDR3 sequence (DNA): TGTGCCAGCAGTTTACAGCGTGGCGGGGAGCTGTTTTTT. This encodes CASSLQRGGELFF.